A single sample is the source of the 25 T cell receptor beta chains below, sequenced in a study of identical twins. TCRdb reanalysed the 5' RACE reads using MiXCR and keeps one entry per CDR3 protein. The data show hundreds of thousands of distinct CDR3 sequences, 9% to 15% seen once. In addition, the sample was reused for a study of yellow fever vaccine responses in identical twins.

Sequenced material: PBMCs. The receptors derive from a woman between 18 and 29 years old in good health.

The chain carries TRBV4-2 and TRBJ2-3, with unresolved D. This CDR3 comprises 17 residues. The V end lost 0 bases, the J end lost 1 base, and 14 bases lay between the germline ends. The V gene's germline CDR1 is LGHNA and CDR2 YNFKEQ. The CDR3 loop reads CASSQDFREGGTDTQYF. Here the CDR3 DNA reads TGTGCCAGCAGCCAAGATTTCCGCGAAGGAGGCACAGATACGCAGTATTTT.

In DNA form, the CDR3 reads TGCGCCAGCCAGGAAAAGAACACTGAAGCTTTCTTT. It translates to CASQEKNTEAFF. J is TRBJ1-1 and V is TRBV5-1, with D uncertain. The germline gives CDR1 SGHRS, CDR2 YFSETQ. Trimming took off 7 bases at V and 1 base at J, with 8 bases between the two ends. The CDR3 length is 12 residues.

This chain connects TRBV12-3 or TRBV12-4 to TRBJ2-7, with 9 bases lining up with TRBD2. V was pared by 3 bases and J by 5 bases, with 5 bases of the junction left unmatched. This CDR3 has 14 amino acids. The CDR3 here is CASSLAGGGDEQYF. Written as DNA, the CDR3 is TGTGCCAGCAGTTTGGCGGGGGGGGGCGACGAGCAGTACTTC.

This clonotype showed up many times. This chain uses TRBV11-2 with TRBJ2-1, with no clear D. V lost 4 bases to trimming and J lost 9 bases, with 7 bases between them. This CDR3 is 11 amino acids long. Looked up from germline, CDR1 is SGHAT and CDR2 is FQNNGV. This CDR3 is CASSSNREQFF. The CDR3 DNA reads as TGTGCCAGCAGCTCTAATCGTGAGCAGTTCTTC.

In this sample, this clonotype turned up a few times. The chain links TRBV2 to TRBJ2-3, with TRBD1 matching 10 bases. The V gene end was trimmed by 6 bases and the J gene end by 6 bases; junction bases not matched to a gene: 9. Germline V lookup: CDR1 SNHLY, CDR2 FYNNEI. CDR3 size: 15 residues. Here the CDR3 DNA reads TGTGCCAGCAGCTTCTCCGGGACAGGGGTGGATACGCAGTATTTT. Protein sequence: CASSFSGTGVDTQYF.

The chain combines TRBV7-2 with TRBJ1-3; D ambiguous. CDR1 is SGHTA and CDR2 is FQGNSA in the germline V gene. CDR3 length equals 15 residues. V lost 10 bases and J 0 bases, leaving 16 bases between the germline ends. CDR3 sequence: CATERRRASGNTIYF. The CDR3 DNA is TGTGCCACAGAGAGACGGCGAGCCTCTGGAAACACCATATATTTT.

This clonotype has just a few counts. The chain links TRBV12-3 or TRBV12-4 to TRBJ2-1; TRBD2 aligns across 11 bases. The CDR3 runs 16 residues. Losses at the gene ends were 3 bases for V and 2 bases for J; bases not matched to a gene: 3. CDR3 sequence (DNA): TGTGCCAGCAGTTTTTCGACTAGCGGGACCTACAATGAGCAGTTCTTC. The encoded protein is CASSFSTSGTYNEQFF.

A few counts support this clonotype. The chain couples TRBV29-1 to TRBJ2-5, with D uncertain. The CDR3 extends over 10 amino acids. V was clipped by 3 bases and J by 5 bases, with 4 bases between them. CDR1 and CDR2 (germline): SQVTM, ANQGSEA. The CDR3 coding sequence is TGCAGCGTTGATTTGGAGACCCAGTACTTC. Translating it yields CSVDLETQYF.

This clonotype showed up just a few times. CDR3 nucleotide sequence: TGTGCCAGCAGCCCCGGACAGGAACCATACGAGCAGTACGTC. This codes for CASSPGQEPYEQYV. The chain is built from TRBV13 and TRBJ2-7; TRBD1 aligns across 7 bases. The CDR3 covers 14 residues. The germline V gene encodes CDR1 PRHDT and CDR2 FYEKMQ (reference sequence). V shed 5 bases, J shed 4 bases, and the junction held 8 bases outside the gene matches.

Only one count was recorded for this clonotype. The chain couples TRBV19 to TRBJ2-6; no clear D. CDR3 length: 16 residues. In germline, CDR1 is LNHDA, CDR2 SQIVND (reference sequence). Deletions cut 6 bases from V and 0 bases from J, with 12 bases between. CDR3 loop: CASRRSGSSGANVLTF. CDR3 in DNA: TGTGCCAGTAGGAGGAGTGGTAGCTCTGGGGCCAACGTCCTGACTTTC.

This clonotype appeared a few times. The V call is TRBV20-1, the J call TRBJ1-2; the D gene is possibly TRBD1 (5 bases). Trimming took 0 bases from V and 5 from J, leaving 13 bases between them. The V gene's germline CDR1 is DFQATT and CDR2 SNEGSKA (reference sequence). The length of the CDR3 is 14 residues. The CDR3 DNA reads TGCAGTGCTAGAGACTTACAGGCCTTGTATGGCTACACCTTC. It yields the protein CSARDLQALYGYTF.

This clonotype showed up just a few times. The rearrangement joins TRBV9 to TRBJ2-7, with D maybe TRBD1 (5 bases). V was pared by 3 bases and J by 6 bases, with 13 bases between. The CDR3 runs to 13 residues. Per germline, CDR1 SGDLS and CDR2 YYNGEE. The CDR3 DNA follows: TGTGCCAGCAGCGCAGGGTATTCGGGCGAGCAGTACGTC. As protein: CASSAGYSGEQYV.

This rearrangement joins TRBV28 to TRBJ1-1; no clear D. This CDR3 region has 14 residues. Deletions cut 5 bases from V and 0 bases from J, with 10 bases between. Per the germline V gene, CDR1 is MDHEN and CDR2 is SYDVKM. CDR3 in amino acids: CASSAGNLNTEAFF. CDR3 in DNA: TGTGCCAGCAGTGCTGGGAATTTGAACACTGAAGCTTTCTTT.

The CDR3: CASTPMGAGDDTDTQYF. Written as DNA, the CDR3 is TGTGCCAGCACTCCTATGGGGGCGGGAGACGACACAGATACGCAGTATTTT. The chain is built from TRBV5-6 and TRBJ2-3; the D gene is possibly TRBD2 (7 bases). V was shortened by 6 bases and J by 2 bases, with 22 bases between the two germline ends. The CDR3 has 17 residues. In germline, CDR1 is SGHDT, CDR2 YYEEEE.

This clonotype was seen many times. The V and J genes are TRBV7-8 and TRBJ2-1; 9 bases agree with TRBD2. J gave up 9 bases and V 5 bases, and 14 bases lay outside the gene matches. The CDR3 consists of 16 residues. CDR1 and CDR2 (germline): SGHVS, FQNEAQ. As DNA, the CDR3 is TGTGCCAGCAGCGCCCTTAAGGGGGGTAGCGGGAGTGAGCAGTTCTTC. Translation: CASSALKGGSGSEQFF.

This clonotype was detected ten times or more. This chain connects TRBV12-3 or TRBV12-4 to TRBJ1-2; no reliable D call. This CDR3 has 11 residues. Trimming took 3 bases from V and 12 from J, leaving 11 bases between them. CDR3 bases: TGTGCCAGCAGTTTTGGGAGAAGTAACACCTTC. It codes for CASSFGRSNTF.

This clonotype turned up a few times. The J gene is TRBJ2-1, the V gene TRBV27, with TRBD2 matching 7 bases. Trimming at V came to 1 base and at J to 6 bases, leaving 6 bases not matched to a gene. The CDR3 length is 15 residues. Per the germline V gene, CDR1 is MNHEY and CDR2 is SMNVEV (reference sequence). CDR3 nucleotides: TGTGCCAGCAGTTTATGGGGGGAGGGGTGCAATGAGCAGTTCTTC. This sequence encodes CASSLWGEGCNEQFF.

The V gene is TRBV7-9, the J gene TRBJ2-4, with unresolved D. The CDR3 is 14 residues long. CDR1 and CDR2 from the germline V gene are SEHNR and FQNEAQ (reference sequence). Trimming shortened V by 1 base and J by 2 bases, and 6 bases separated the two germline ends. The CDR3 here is CASSLDGSKNIQYF. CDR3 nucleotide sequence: TGTGCCAGCAGCTTAGACGGATCCAAAAACATTCAGTACTTC. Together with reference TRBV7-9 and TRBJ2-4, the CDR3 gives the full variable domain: DTGVSQNPRHKITKRGQNVTFRCDPISEHNRLYWYRQTLGQGPEFLTYFQNEAQLEKSRLLSDRFSAERPKGSFSTLEIQRTEQGDSAMYLCASSLDGSKNIQYFGAGTRLSVL.

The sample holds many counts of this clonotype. The CDR3 region has the DNA TGCAGCGTTGAAGAGTTGGGCGAGCAGTACGTC. As protein: CSVEELGEQYV. The chain has TRBV29-1 and TRBJ2-7; unclear D gene. The CDR3 has 11 amino acids. CDR1 is SQVTM and CDR2 is ANQGSEA in the germline V gene. Trimming left V 0 bases short and J 6 bases short, with 6 bases between.

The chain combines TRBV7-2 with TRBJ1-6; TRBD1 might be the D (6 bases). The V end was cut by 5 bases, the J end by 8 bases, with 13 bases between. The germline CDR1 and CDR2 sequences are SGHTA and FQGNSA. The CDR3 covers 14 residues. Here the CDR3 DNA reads TGTGCCAGCAGCCGCGGACAGAGGGATTCACCCCTCCACTTT. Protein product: CASSRGQRDSPLHF.

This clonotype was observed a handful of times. CDR3 coding DNA: TGCGCCAGCAGCTCAGGGGACCGCCCAACCGGGGAGCTGTTTTTT. Translation gives CASSSGDRPTGELFF. The rearrangement joins TRBV5-1 to TRBJ2-2; a possible D gene is TRBD1 (6 bases). V shed 3 bases and J shed 5 bases, with 14 bases lying between them. Per the germline V gene, CDR1 is SGHRS and CDR2 is YFSETQ. The CDR3 length is 15 residues.

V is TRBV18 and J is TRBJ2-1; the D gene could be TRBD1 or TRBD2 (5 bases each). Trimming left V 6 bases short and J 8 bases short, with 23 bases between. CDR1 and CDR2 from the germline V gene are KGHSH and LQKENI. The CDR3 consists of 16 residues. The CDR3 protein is CASSGEWASSRHEQFF. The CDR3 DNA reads TGTGCCAGCTCGGGGGAATGGGCCTCCTCGAGGCATGAGCAGTTCTTC.

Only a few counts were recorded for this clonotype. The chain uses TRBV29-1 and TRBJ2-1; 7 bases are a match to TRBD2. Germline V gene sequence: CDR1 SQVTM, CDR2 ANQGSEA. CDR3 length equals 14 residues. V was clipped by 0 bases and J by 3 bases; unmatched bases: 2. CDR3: CSVEEGGDYNEQFF. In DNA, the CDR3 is TGCAGCGTTGAAGAGGGAGGGGACTACAATGAGCAGTTCTTC.

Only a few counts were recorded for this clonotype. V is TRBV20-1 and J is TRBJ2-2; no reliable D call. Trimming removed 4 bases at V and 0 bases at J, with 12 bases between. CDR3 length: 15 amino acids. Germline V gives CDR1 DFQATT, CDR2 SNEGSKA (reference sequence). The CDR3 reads CSAKGVSTNTGELFF. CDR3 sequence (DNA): TGCAGTGCTAAAGGCGTCAGCACGAACACCGGGGAGCTGTTTTTT.

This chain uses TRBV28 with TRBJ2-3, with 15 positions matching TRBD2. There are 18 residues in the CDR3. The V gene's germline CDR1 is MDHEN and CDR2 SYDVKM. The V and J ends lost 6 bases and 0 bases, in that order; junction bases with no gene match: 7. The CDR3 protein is CASSLGTSGRISTDTQYF. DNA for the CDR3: TGTGCCAGCAGCCTCGGGACTAGCGGGAGGATTAGCACAGATACGCAGTATTTT.